This TCR beta chain stems from a study of beta chain features in type 1 diabetes. Study as a whole: The study examined around 98,000,000 sorted cells across all samples. Findings of the study overall: Among patients with Type 1 diabetes, TCRB CDR3s were moderately but significantly shorter in every one of the four CD4+ subsets.

Comments on this clone: What it recognizes is unknown.

Expressed TCRB transcripts were sequenced after all isolated RNA was converted to cDNA. Profiling relied on immunoSEQ multiplex PCR, and the TCRdb table lists in-frame clones only, not all of them. The table lists approximately 280,000 clones, 15% of them singletons. The sequence was obtained from a man between 18 and 29 years old with type 1 diabetes. Material: naive CD4+ T cells from blood.

The CDR3 loop is CASSPREVQPQHF. In DNA, the CDR3 is TGTGCCAGCTCACCCAGGGAGGTTCAGCCCCAGCATTTT. V usage is TRBV18 and J usage is TRBJ1-5; D may be TRBD1 (5 bases). Germline loops: CDR1 KGHSH, CDR2 LQKENI. Trimming removed 3 bases at V and 6 bases at J, with 9 bases between. This CDR3 is built from 13 residues.